This T cell receptor (beta chain) was sequenced for a study of Ad26.COV2.S vaccination and SARS-CoV-2 variants. Notes on this clone: As yet, its antigen is unknown.

V lost 0 bases, J lost 6 bases, and 11 bases lay in between. The CDR3 covers 15 residues. Germline V gene lookup returns CDR1 MNHEY and CDR2 SVGAGI. The method was immunoSEQ multiplex PCR; TCRdb's version includes in-frame clones alone and lacks a portion of them. The data show roughly 180,000 clones, roughly 87% seen once. Overall study results and limits: Vaccinees displayed broader spike-specific TCR repertoires than placebo recipients. A substantial breadth of spike-specific CD8+ and CD4+ T cell responses after vaccination has been reported. Vaccinated and placebo-treated recipients had similar non-spike TCR breadth. Total T cell responses were possibly underestimated by TCR breadth and depth analyses.

The chain joins TRBV6-5 to TRBJ2-2; tentative D call: TRBD1 (5 bases). Material: peripheral blood, obtained after recovery from COVID-19. This TCR was recovered from a human donor who had recovered from COVID-19. The CDR3 loop is CASSYSPVGPGELFF. DNA for the CDR3: TGTGCCAGCAGTTACTCGCCAGTGGGGCCCGGGGAGCTGTTTTTT.